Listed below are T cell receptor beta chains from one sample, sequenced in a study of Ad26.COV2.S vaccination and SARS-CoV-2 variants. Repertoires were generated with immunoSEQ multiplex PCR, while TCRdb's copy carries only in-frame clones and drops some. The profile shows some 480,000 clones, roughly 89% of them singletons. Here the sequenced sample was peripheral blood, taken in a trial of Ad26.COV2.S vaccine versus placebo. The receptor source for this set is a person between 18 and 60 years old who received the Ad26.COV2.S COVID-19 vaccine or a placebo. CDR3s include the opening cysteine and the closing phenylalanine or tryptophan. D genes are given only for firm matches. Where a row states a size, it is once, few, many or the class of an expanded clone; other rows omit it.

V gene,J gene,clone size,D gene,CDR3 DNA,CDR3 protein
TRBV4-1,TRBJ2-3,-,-,TGCGCCAGCATCACAGGGTTAGGGGACACTTCAGCTACGCAGTATTTT,CASITGLGDTSATQYF
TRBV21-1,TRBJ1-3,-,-,TGTGCCAGCAGCGAACAGATCGGACAGGGGAGGTGGAACACCATATATTTT,CASSEQIGQGRWNTIYF
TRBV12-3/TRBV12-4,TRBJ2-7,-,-,TGTGCCAGCAGTTTGGGGTACGAGCAGTACTTC,CASSLGYEQYF
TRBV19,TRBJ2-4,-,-,TGTGCCAGTAGTATTGGGATTGGGGTGGCCAAAAACATTCAGTACTTC,CASSIGIGVAKNIQYF
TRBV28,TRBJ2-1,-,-,TGTGCCAGCAGGCCACTAGGGTCCAAAGCTTACAATGAGCAGTTCTTC,CASRPLGSKAYNEQFF
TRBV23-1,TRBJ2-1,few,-,TGCGCCAGCAGTCAATTGGACATACCGAACTACAATGAGCAGTTCTTC,CASSQLDIPNYNEQFF
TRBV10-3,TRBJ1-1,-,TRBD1,TGTGCCATCAGTCGGGACAGGGGCAACACTGAAGCTTTCTTT,CAISRDRGNTEAFF
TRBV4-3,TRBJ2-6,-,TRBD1,TGCGCCAGCAGCCAAGAGGGGACAGGGACTGGGGCCAACGTCCTGACTTTC,CASSQEGTGTGANVLTF
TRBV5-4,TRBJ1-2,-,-,TGTGCCAGCAGCTTGGGGCTTGTGGGGGGCAGGCTCTATGGCTACACCTTC,CASSLGLVGGRLYGYTF
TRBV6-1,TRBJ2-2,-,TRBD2,TGTGCCAGCAGTGAATCCGTAGCGGGAGGGGCGTACACCGGGGAGCTGTTTTTT,CASSESVAGGAYTGELFF
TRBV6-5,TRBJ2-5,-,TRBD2,TGTGCCAGCAGCGGAGCGGGAGCGGGGAGAGAGACCCAGTACTTC,CASSGAGAGRETQYF
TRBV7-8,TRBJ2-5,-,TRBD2,TGTGCCAGCAGCTTAGGTGGGACTACCGGAGAGACCCAGTACTTC,CASSLGGTTGETQYF
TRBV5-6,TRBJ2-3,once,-,TGTGCCAGCAGCTTTACGGTCACAGATACGCAGTATTTT,CASSFTVTDTQYF
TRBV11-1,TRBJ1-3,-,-,TGTGCCAGCAGCTTAGACAGAAACTCTGGAAACACCATATATTTT,CASSLDRNSGNTIYF
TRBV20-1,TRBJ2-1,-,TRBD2,TGCAGTGCTAGTTGGAAAGCGGGATCCCCGTCCTACAATGAGCAGTTCTTC,CSASWKAGSPSYNEQFF
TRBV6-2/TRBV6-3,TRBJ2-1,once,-,TGTGCCAGCAGTGAGGCCGGCAGACTATTCTACAATGAGCAGTTCTTC,CASSEAGRLFYNEQFF
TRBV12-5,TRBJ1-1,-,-,TGTGCTAGTGGTCCACAGGTCGGCACTGAAGCTTTCTTT,CASGPQVGTEAFF
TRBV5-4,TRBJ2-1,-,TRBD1,TGTGCCAGCAGCTTGAGGACAGGGGGGAACAATGAGCAGTTCTTC,CASSLRTGGNNEQFF
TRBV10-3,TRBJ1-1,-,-,TGTGCCATCAGTGAGTCCCGGGGAATGGGGTCATTTAATTTCTTT,CAISESRGMGSFNFF
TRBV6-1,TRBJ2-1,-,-,TGTGCCAGCAGTGAACTTGGGGTACGACCGAACAATGAGCAGTTCTTC,CASSELGVRPNNEQFF
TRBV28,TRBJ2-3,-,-,TGTGCCAGCAGTTTTAGTTTGGGGGCAGATACGCAGTATTTT,CASSFSLGADTQYF
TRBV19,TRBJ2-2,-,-,TGTGCCAGTCAAGGGAGGAACACCGGGGAGCTGTTTTTT,CASQGRNTGELFF
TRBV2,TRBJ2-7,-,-,TGTGCCAGCACCCGGGGACTCTCTGGGGGCGAGCAGTACTTC,CASTRGLSGGEQYF
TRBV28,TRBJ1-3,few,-,TGTGCCAGCAGTTTGGCCGGGACGGATGCCCTTGGAAACACCATATATTTT,CASSLAGTDALGNTIYF
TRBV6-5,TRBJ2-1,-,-,TGTGCCGGCAGGGGCGTAGGCTCCTACAATGAGCAGTTCTTC,CAGRGVGSYNEQFF
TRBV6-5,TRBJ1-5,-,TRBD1,TGTGCCAGCAGACAGGGGGTCGGCAATCAGCCCCAGCATTTT,CASRQGVGNQPQHF
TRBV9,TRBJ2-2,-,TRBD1,TGTGCCAGCAGCGACCAAACCACAGGGGGTCGCACCGGGGAGCTGTTTTTT,CASSDQTTGGRTGELFF
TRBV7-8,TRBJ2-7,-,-,TGTGCCAGCAGATCGACCTACGAGCAGTACTTC,CASRSTYEQYF
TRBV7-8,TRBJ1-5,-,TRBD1,TGTGCCAGCAGCTCCGGGACAGGGGCTTCCAATCAGCCCCAGCATTTT,CASSSGTGASNQPQHF
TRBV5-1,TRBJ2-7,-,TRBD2,TGCGCCAGCAGCTCGGGACTAGCGGGAGGGCCGAGCGAGCAGTACTTC,CASSSGLAGGPSEQYF
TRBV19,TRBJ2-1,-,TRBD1,TGTGCCAGTAGGGACCGGACAGGAACACTATACAATGAGCAGTTCTTC,CASRDRTGTLYNEQFF
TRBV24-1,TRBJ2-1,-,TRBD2,TGTGCCACAGGGCGCACCGGGGAGGGTTACAATGAGCAGTTCTTC,CATGRTGEGYNEQFF
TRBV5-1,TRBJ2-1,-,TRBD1,TGCGCCAGCAGCTTGGCCGGGACAGGCTCTTCCTACAATGAGCAGTTCTTC,CASSLAGTGSSYNEQFF
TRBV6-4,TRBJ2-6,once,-,TGTGCCAGCGGGGGTAAGGCTGGGGCCAACGTCCTGACTTTC,CASGGKAGANVLTF
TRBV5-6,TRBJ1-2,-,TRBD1,TGTGCCAGCAGCTTGGGACAGGGCGATGGCTACACCTTC,CASSLGQGDGYTF
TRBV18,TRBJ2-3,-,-,TGTGCCAGCGCGGGAGATACGCAGTATTTT,CASAGDTQYF
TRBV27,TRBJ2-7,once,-,TGTGCCAGCAGTTTTGGCTGGGGGGAGCAGTACTTC,CASSFGWGEQYF
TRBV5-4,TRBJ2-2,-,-,TGTGCCAGCAGCTTGGGGTGGGGATCGAACACCGGGGAGCTGTTTTTT,CASSLGWGSNTGELFF
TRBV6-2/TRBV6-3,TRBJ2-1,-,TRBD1,TGTGCCAGCAGTTACCCGACAGGGGCGACGAGGAATGAGCAGTTCTTC,CASSYPTGATRNEQFF
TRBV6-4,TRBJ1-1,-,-,TGTGCCAGCAGTGAGGGGGCGAACACTGAAGCTTTCTTT,CASSEGANTEAFF
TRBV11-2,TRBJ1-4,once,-,TGTGCCAGCAGCTTTCGCATCGGGTTGGGGGGATCTCGGGAAAAACTGTTTTTT,CASSFRIGLGGSREKLFF
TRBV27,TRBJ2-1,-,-,TGTGCCAGCAGCCCGCGACGCGGAGCCTCCTACAATGAGCAGTTCTTC,CASSPRRGASYNEQFF
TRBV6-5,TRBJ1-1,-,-,TGTGCCAGCAAATTTGCCGAAGCTTTCTTT,CASKFAEAFF
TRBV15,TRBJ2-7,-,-,TGTGCCACCAGCAGAGGCGGAGTCCCCCACGAGCAGTACTTC,CATSRGGVPHEQYF
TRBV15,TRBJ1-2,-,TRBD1,TGTGCCACCACTACGATTCCCGGACAGGGGGCCGATGGCTACACCTTC,CATTTIPGQGADGYTF